This paragraph covers one T cell receptor (beta chain) sequence. Its target is unknown. V shed 5 bases, J shed 0 bases, and the junction held 7 bases outside the gene matches. This CDR3 comprises 15 residues. CDR1 is PRHDT, CDR2 FYEKMQ, per germline (reference sequence). While unrecorded immune exposures were likely, the donors were nominally healthy when sampled. This specimen comes from a study of cytomegalovirus exposure and HLA in healthy donors. Findings and limits, study-wide: Accurate predictions that matched the HLA-A and HLA-B alleles of most subjects were reportedly made from TCR beta sequences. Some V segments, including TRBV6-2 and TRBV6-3, were excluded as indistinguishable.

The PCR was carried out with 60 Vbeta primers and 13 Jbeta primers. Libraries were prepared by immunoSEQ multiplex PCR; TCRdb keeps only in-frame clonotypes and omits some of them. The top ten hold less than 2% of the sample, which has 150,000 to 250,000 clones, 60% to 85% seen once. The genes are TRBV13 and TRBJ2-7, with 7 bases identical to TRBD2. The sequencing input was PBMCs. The sequence was obtained from a girl aged 10 to 17 in good health and CMV-seropositive. The CDR3 spells CASSPTGGSSYEQYF. CDR3 DNA sequence: TGTGCCAGCAGCCCGACCGGGGGGAGCTCCTACGAGCAGTACTTC.